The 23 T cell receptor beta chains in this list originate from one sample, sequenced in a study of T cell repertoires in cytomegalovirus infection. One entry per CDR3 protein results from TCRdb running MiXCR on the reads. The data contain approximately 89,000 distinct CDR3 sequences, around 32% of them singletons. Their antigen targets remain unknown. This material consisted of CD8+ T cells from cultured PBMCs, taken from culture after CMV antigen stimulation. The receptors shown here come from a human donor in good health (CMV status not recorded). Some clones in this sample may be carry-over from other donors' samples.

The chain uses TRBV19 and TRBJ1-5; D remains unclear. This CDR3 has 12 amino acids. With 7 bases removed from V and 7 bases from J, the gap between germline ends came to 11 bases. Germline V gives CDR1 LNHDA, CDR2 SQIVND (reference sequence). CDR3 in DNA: TGTGCCAGTAAACTGGCTGGCCAGCCCCAGCATTTT. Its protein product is CASKLAGQPQHF.

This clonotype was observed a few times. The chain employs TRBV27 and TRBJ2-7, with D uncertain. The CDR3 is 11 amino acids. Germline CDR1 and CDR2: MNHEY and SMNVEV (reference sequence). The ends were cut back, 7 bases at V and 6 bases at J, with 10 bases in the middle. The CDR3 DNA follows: TGTGCCAGCATGAGTCCCTCCGAGCAGTACTTC. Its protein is CASMSPSEQYF.

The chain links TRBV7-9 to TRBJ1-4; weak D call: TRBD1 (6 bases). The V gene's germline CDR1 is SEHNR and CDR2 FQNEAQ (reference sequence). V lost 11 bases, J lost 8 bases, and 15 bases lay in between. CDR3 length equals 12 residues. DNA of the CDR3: TGTGCCGCCGGCAGGGGTCGGGAAAAACTGTTTTTT. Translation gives CAAGRGREKLFF.

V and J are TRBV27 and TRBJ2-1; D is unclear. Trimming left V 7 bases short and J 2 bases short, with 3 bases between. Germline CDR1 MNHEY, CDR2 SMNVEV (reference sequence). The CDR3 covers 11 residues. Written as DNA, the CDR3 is TGTGCCAGCACGGCCTACAATGAGCAGTTCTTC. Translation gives CASTAYNEQFF.

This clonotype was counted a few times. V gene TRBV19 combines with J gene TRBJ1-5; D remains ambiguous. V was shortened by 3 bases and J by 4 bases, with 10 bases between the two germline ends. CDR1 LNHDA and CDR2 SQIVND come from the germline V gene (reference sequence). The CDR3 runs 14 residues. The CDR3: CASSIGGSNQPQHF. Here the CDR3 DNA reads TGTGCCAGTAGTATTGGCGGGAGTAATCAGCCCCAGCATTTT. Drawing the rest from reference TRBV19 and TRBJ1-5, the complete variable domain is DGGITQSPKYLFRKEGQNVTLSCEQNLNHDAMYWYRQDPGQGLRLIYYSQIVNDFQKGDIAEGYSVSREKKESFPLTVTSAQKNPTAFYLCASSIGGSNQPQHFGDGTRLSIL.

Here the CDR3 DNA reads TGTGCCAGCAGTATGGGAGAGGTACACGAGCAGTACTTC. Protein sequence: CASSMGEVHEQYF. This chain connects TRBV27 to TRBJ2-7; weak D call: TRBD2 (5 bases). Germline V gives CDR1 MNHEY, CDR2 SMNVEV (reference sequence). The length of the CDR3 is 13 residues. With 5 bases removed from V and 5 bases from J, the gap between germline ends came to 13 bases.

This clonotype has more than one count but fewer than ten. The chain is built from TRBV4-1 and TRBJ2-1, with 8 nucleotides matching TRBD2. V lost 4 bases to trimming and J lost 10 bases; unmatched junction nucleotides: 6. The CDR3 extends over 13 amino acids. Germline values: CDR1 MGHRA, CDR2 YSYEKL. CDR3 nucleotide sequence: TGCGCCAGCAGCCTCTTTAGCGGGGAGGAGCAGTTCTTC. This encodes CASSLFSGEEQFF.

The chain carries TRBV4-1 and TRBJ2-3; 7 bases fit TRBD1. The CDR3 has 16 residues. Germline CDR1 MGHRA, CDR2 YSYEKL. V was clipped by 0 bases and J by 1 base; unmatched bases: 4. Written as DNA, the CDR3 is TGCGCCAGCAGCCAAGAAGGGGGCCGCGGCACAGATACGCAGTATTTT. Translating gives CASSQEGGRGTDTQYF.

This chain's CDR3 is CASSVGEDGASYNEQFF. CDR3 nucleotides: TGTGCCAGCAGCGTAGGAGAGGACGGGGCCTCCTACAATGAGCAGTTCTTC. The chain couples TRBV9 to TRBJ2-1; the D call may be TRBD1 or TRBD2 (5 bases each). The CDR3 loop spans 17 amino acids. Deletions cut 0 bases from V and 0 bases from J, with 13 bases between. Germline V gene lookup returns CDR1 SGDLS and CDR2 YYNGEE. Variable domain in full (rest from reference TRBV9 and TRBJ2-1): DSGVTQTPKHLITATGQRVTLRCSPRSGDLSVYWYQQSLDQGLQFLIQYYNGEERAKGNILERFSAQQFPDLHSELNLSSLELGDSALYFCASSVGEDGASYNEQFFGPGTRLTVL.

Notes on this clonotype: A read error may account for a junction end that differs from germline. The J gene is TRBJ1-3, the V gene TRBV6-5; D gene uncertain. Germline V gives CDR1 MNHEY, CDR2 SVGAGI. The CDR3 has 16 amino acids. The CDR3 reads CAGSYSAGFSGNTIYF. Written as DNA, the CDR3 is TGTGCCGGCAGTTACTCGGCAGGCTTCTCTGGAAACACCATATATTTT.

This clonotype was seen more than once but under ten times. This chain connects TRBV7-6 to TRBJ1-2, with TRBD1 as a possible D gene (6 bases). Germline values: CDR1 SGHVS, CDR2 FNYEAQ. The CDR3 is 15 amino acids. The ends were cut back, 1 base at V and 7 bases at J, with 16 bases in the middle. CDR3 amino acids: CASSLEGTGGGGYTF. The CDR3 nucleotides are TGTGCCAGCAGCTTAGAAGGGACGGGGGGCGGTGGCTACACCTTC.

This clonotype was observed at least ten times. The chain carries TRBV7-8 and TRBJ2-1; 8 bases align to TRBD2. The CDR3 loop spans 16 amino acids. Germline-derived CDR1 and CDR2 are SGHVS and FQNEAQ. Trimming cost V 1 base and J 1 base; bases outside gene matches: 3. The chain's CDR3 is CASSLEIAGSYNEQFF. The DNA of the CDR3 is TGTGCCAGCAGCTTAGAAATAGCGGGGTCCTACAATGAGCAGTTCTTC. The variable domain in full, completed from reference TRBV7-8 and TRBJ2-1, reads GAGVSQSPRYKVAKRGQDVALRCDPISGHVSLFWYQQALGQGPEFLTYFQNEAQLDKSGLPSDRFFAERPEGSVSTLKIQRTQQEDSAVYLCASSLEIAGSYNEQFFGPGTRLTVL.

The DNA for the CDR3 is TGTGCCAGCAGCTTAGGAAGGCTAGCGGGGGGGAAGGTAGGGGAGACCCAGTACTTC. This codes for CASSLGRLAGGKVGETQYF. The chain combines TRBV7-2 with TRBJ2-5; the match to TRBD2 covers 12 bases. The ends lost 1 base at V and 5 bases at J; junction bases unmatched: 14. The germline CDR1 and CDR2 sequences are SGHTA and FQGNSA. CDR3 length: 19 residues.

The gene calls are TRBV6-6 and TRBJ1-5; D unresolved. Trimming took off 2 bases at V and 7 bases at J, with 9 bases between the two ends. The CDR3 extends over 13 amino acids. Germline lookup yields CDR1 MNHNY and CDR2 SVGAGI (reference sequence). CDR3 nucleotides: TGTGCCAGCAGTTACAATGGGGAGCAGCCCCAGCATTTT. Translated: CASSYNGEQPQHF.

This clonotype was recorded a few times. The CDR3 nucleotides read TGTGCCAGCAGTTCCTCAGGGGGCGTTGGCAATCAGCCCCAGCATTTT. It translates to CASSSSGGVGNQPQHF. V is TRBV6-2 or TRBV6-3 and J is TRBJ1-5; 8 bases are shared with TRBD1. This CDR3 region has 16 residues. With V trimmed by 4 bases and J by 2 bases, 7 bases remained unmatched. Germline V gives CDR1 MNHEY, CDR2 SVGEGT.

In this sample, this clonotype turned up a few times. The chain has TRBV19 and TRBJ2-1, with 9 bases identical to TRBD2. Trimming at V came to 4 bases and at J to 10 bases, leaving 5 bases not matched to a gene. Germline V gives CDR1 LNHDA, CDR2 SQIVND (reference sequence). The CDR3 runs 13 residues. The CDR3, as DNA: TGTGCCAGTAGTAAGGGACTAGCAGACGAGCAGTTCTTC. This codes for CASSKGLADEQFF.

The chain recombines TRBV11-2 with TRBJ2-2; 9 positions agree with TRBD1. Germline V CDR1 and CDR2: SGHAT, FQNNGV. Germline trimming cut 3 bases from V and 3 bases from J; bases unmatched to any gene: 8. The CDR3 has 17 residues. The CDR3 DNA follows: TGTGCCAGCAGCTTTACCGGGACAGGGTGGGACACCGGGGAGCTGTTTTTT. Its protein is CASSFTGTGWDTGELFF.

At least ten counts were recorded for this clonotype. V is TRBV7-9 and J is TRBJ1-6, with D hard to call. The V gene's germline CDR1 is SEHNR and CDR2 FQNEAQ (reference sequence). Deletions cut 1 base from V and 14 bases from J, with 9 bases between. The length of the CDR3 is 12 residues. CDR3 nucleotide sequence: TGTGCCAGCAGCTTAGGTTTCGCGGCCCTCCACTTT. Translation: CASSLGFAALHF.

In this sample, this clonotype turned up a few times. CDR3 sequence: CASSLGFEGGYGYTF. DNA for the CDR3: TGTGCCAGCAGTCTCGGGTTTGAGGGTGGCTATGGCTACACCTTC. The chain recombines TRBV12-3 or TRBV12-4 with TRBJ1-2; D gene unclear. V was shortened by 5 bases and J by 4 bases, with 17 bases between the two germline ends. CDR3 length: 15 residues.

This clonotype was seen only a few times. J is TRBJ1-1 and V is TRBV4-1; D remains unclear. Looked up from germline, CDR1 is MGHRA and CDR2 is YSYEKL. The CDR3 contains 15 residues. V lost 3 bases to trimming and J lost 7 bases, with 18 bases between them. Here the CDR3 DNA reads TGCGCCAGCAGCCATGTGCCCTCATTATATAGTGAAGCTTTCTTT. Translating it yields CASSHVPSLYSEAFF.

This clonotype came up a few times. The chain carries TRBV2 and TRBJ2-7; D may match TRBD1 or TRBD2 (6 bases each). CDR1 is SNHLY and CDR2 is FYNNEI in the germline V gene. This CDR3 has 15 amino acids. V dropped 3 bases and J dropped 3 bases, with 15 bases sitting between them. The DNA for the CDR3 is TGTGCCAGCAGTGACCGGGGGACATCCGGCTACGAGCAGTACTTC. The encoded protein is CASSDRGTSGYEQYF.

The CDR3 DNA sequence: TGTGCCAGCAGTTTACCCAGCTTGGCCTCACCCACAGATACGCAGTATTTT. Protein sequence: CASSLPSLASPTDTQYF. The chain has TRBV12-3 or TRBV12-4 and TRBJ2-3; D remains unclear. The CDR3 sequence is 17 residues long. V was shortened by 2 bases and J by 2 bases, with 17 bases between the two germline ends.

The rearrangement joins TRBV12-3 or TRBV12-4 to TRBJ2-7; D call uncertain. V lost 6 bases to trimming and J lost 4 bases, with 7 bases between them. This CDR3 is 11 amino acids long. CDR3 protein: CASSNRYEQYF. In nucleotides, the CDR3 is TGTGCCAGCAGCAACAGATACGAGCAGTACTTC.